The source of this T cell receptor beta chain is a study of cytomegalovirus exposure and HLA in healthy donors. Study results and caveats: High specificity and sensitivity for cytomegalovirus status were reported for the classifier. The authors enumerated 164 TCR beta chains as linked to cytomegalovirus.

There are 13 residues in the CDR3. Per the germline V gene, CDR1 is MNHNY and CDR2 is SVGAGI (reference sequence). With 6 bases removed from V and 3 bases from J, the gap between germline ends came to 11 bases. Notes on this clone: Its antigen remains unidentified.

A roughly 120-subject validation cohort, separate from the approximately 720-subject first cohort, supplied the donors. The repertoire was sequenced with immunoSEQ multiplex PCR; TCRdb's copy has only in-frame clones and lacks some. The top ten clones hold 0.78% of a sample with some 90,000 clones, 95% to 98% of them seen once. Material: PBMCs. The chain uses TRBV6-6 and TRBJ1-1, with D possibly being TRBD1 (6 bases). This TCR was recovered from a man between 18 and 35 years old in good health and CMV-seronegative. The CDR3 loop is CASRSYRDTEAFF. CDR3 nucleotide sequence: TGTGCCAGCAGGTCTTACAGGGACACTGAAGCTTTCTTT.